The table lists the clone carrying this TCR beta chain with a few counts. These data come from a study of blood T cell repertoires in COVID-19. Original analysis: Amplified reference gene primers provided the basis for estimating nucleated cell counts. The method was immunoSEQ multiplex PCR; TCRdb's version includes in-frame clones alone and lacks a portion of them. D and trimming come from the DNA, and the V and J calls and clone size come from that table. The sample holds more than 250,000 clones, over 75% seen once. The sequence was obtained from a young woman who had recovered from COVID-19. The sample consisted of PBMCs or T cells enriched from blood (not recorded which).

The CDR3 DNA is TGTGCCAGCAGCTTTGGGCTTCGCGAGCAGTACTTC. Amino acids: CASSFGLREQYF. This chain connects TRBV7-2 to TRBJ2-7; no clear D. The CDR3 extends over 12 amino acids. CDR1 SGHTA and CDR2 FQGNSA come from the germline V gene. Between the trimmed V and J ends, which lost 3 bases and 6 bases, there was a span of 9 bases.